These 4 T cell receptor beta chains came from one sample sequenced in a study of cytomegalovirus exposure and HLA in healthy donors. 13 Jbeta primers and 60 Vbeta primers were used for the PCR. TCRdb's table, derived via immunoSEQ multiplex PCR, lists solely in-frame clones and lacks some. This table holds approximately 160,000 clones, 80% to 85% found once. Sequencing input: PBMCs. The receptor set was obtained from a human donor in good health.

The chain is built from TRBV19 and TRBJ1-1, with D hard to call. The CDR3 sequence is 13 residues long. The V end lost 5 bases, the J end lost 1 base, and 8 bases lay between the germline ends. Germline assignment: CDR1 LNHDA and CDR2 SQIVND (reference sequence). This CDR3 is CASSWPENTEAFF. CDR3 DNA sequence: TGTGCCAGTAGTTGGCCCGAGAACACTGAAGCTTTCTTT.

J is TRBJ2-3 and V is TRBV7-3, with 7 positions matching TRBD1. Trimming took 5 bases from V and 0 from J; bases not matched to a gene: 5. Germline CDR1 SGHTA, CDR2 FQGTGA. The CDR3 extends over 15 amino acids. The CDR3 nucleotides read TGTGCCAGCAGCCTACGGGACAGAAGCACAGATACGCAGTATTTT. Protein product: CASSLRDRSTDTQYF.

The rearrangement joins TRBV5-1 to TRBJ2-3; 13 positions agree with TRBD2. The V gene's germline CDR1 is SGHRS and CDR2 YFSETQ. V gave up 5 bases and J gave up 7 bases; unmatched junction bases: 7. The CDR3 is 15 amino acids. The CDR3 sequence: CASRRTSGGANTQYF. The CDR3 DNA sequence: TGCGCCAGCAGGCGAACTAGCGGGGGGGCAAATACGCAGTATTTT.

The chain combines TRBV7-9 with TRBJ2-3; D ambiguous. Trimming removed 1 base at V and 6 bases at J, with 14 bases between. The V gene's germline CDR1 is SEHNR and CDR2 FQNEAQ (reference sequence). There are 15 residues in the CDR3. The CDR3 loop reads CASSLGRLDMDTQYF. CDR3 sequence (DNA): TGTGCCAGCAGCTTAGGACGGCTAGATATGGATACGCAGTATTTT.